These 25 T cell receptor beta chains share one sample of origin, sequenced in a study of spatial heterogeneity in lung cancer. TCRdb re-called the 5' RACE reads with MiXCR, one entry per CDR3 protein. The sample records 2,500 to 3,500 distinct CDR3 sequences, roughly three fifths being singletons. Time point described: blood at routine non-recurrence follow-up after resection. This specimen consisted of PBMCs, obtained at follow-up. The receptor set was obtained from a male donor with early-stage non-small cell lung cancer.

Concerning this clonotype itself: This beta chain is a stray read from a library made for alpha chains; its abundance is not meaningful. The genes are TRBV13 and TRBJ1-5; perhaps TRBD1 as D (5 bases). V shed 5 bases and J shed 5 bases, with 13 bases lying between them. Germline-derived CDR1 and CDR2 are PRHDT and FYEKMQ (reference sequence). This CDR3 comprises 14 residues. The DNA of the CDR3 is TGTGCCAGCAGCCTAGTGATAGGGGATCAGCCCCAGCATTTT. It codes for CASSLVIGDQPQHF.

Worth noting for this clonotype: As an off-target read in a library built for alpha chains, this beta chain has a frequency of little significance. V and J are TRBV4-3 and TRBJ2-7, with 8 nucleotides matching TRBD2. The V segment lost 1 base and the J segment 2 bases; nucleotides outside the gene matches: 4. The CDR3 is 15 amino acids. Germline assignment: CDR1 LGHNA and CDR2 YSLEER. The CDR3 bases are TGCGCCAGCAGCCAAGCGGGGGGGGCTCCCTACGAGCAGTACTTC. It translates to CASSQAGGAPYEQYF.

Of note for this clonotype: With the library built for alpha chains, this beta chain is off target and its frequency is not meaningful. The chain joins TRBV2 to TRBJ2-5; 8 bases are shared with TRBD2. This CDR3 region has 14 residues. Losses at the gene ends were 2 bases for V and 3 bases for J; bases not matched to a gene: 2. Germline loops: CDR1 SNHLY, CDR2 FYNNEI. The CDR3 is CASSETSGKETQYF. The DNA for the CDR3 is TGTGCCAGCAGTGAAACTAGCGGTAAAGAGACCCAGTACTTC.

In regard to this clonotype: In a library made to pick up alpha chains, this beta chain is a stray read with a size that means little. The CDR3 sequence: CASSPTRSGGGTQYF. CDR3 DNA sequence: TGTGCCAGCAGCCCGACACGGAGCGGCGGAGGGACCCAGTACTTC. The V gene is TRBV3-1, the J gene TRBJ2-5, with D possibly matching TRBD2 (5 bases). This CDR3 has 15 residues. Per the germline V gene, CDR1 is LGHDT and CDR2 is YNNKEL (reference sequence). V shed 4 bases and J shed 7 bases, with 19 bases lying between them.

A word on this clonotype: The library was built for alpha chains, so this beta chain is an off-target read and its size means little. V and J are TRBV4-2 and TRBJ2-1; the D is unclear. The CDR3 spans 20 residues. Per germline, CDR1 LGHNA and CDR2 YNFKEQ. V was trimmed by 0 bases and J by 6 bases, leaving 27 bases between them. This CDR3 is CASSQDYKVMVKARFNEQFF. CDR3 in DNA: TGTGCCAGCAGCCAAGATTATAAGGTCATGGTGAAAGCTAGGTTCAATGAGCAGTTCTTC.

Comment on this clonotype: This beta chain represents an off-target read in a library built for alpha chains; its size is of limited meaning. The chain links TRBV10-3 to TRBJ2-7; a possible D gene is TRBD1 (6 bases). This CDR3 has 11 residues. Trimming shortened V by 6 bases and J by 5 bases, and 8 bases separated the two germline ends. Germline V gene sequence: CDR1 ENHRY, CDR2 SYGVKD. CDR3 loop: CAIRQGNEQYF. CDR3 DNA sequence: TGTGCCATCAGACAGGGAAACGAGCAGTACTTC.

Notes on this clonotype: Because this beta chain is a stray read in a library intended to capture alpha chains, its abundance should not be given much weight. This chain uses TRBV5-1 with TRBJ2-5, with a possible D match to TRBD2 (5 bases). Germline CDR1 reads SGHRS; CDR2 reads YFSETQ. The CDR3 spans 15 residues. The V end was cut by 2 bases, the J end by 4 bases, with 15 bases between. The CDR3 loop is CASSLSSRRRETQYF. The CDR3 DNA follows: TGCGCCAGCAGCTTATCTAGCAGGAGGAGAGAGACCCAGTACTTC.

Details on this clonotype: The library was prepared for alpha chains; this beta chain is a stray read, so its frequency means little. The gene calls are TRBV6-4 and TRBJ2-5; the match to TRBD2 covers 10 bases. The CDR3 loop spans 15 amino acids. Germline trimming cut 6 bases from V and 5 bases from J; bases unmatched to any gene: 9. CDR1 is MRHNA and CDR2 is SNTAGT in the germline V gene. Here the CDR3 reads CASSPSSGSLETQYF. The CDR3 DNA sequence: TGTGCCAGCAGCCCCTCTAGCGGGAGTTTGGAGACCCAGTACTTC.

Worth noting for this clonotype: This beta chain slipped into a library made for alpha chains as a stray read, so its size is not meaningful. V and J are TRBV7-9 and TRBJ2-7; 11 bases map to TRBD1. CDR3 length: 14 amino acids. The junction had 6 bases not matched to a gene; V was cut back by 5 bases and J by 6 bases. Per germline, CDR1 SEHNR and CDR2 FQNEAQ (reference sequence). DNA for the CDR3: TGTGCCAGCAGCGGGACAGGGGGTAGTCCCGAGCAGTACTTC. Its translation is CASSGTGGSPEQYF.

This clonotype was detected a few times. Found in a library prepared for alpha chains, this beta chain is an off-target read, and its abundance has little meaning. The chain combines TRBV27 with TRBJ2-7; 11 bases are a match to TRBD2. The J segment lost 1 base and the V segment lost 6 bases, leaving 5 bases of the junction unmatched. The germline gives CDR1 MNHEY, CDR2 SMNVEV (reference sequence). The CDR3 totals 15 residues. This CDR3 reads CASRRLAGGSYEQYF. The DNA of the CDR3 is TGTGCCAGCAGACGGTTAGCGGGAGGGTCCTACGAGCAGTACTTC.

Note on this clonotype: A library prepared for alpha chains yielded this beta chain as an off-target read; its size is of little meaning. The chain employs TRBV11-2 and TRBJ2-5, with a weak D call TRBD1 (5 bases). Germline CDR1 is SGHAT and CDR2 is FQNNGV. The CDR3 is 15 amino acids. Between the trimmed V and J ends, which lost 0 bases and 1 base, there was a span of 9 bases. The CDR3 loop reads CASSLDPGPQETQYF. DNA for the CDR3: TGTGCCAGCAGCTTAGATCCAGGGCCCCAAGAGACCCAGTACTTC. Complete variable domain (other parts from reference TRBV11-2 and TRBJ2-5): EAGVAQSPRYKIIEKRQSVAFWCNPISGHATLYWYQQILGQGPKLLIQFQNNGVVDDSQLPKDRFSAERLKGVDSTLKIQPAKLEDSAVYLCASSLDPGPQETQYFGPGTRLLVL.

This clonotype was observed a few times. This beta chain is an off-target read within a library intended for alpha chains, so its frequency means little. The rearrangement links TRBV7-9 to TRBJ2-7; 12 bases align to TRBD2. This CDR3 comprises 20 residues. The germline V gene has CDR1 SEHNR and CDR2 FQNEAQ (reference sequence). With 3 bases clipped from V and 0 bases from J, the junction kept 15 bases outside the gene matches. The CDR3 is CASSFYPLRGLAGHSYEQYF. CDR3 sequence (DNA): TGTGCCAGCAGCTTTTACCCACTCCGTGGACTAGCGGGGCACTCCTACGAGCAGTACTTC.

In regard to this clonotype: Within a library made for alpha chains, this beta chain is off target, and its count is uninformative. The chain combines TRBV5-5 with TRBJ1-2, with unresolved D. CDR3 length equals 13 residues. V was pared by 9 bases and J by 0 bases, with 12 bases between. Germline lookup yields CDR1 SGHKS and CDR2 YYEKEE (reference sequence). This CDR3 reads CATSYTTNYGYTF. CDR3 in DNA: TGTGCCACCTCATACACTACTAACTATGGCTACACCTTC.

Details on this clonotype: The library was prepared for alpha chains; this beta chain is a stray read, so its frequency means little. The CDR3 sequence: CASSLAGNTGELFF. DNA of the CDR3: TGTGCCAGCTCCCTTGCGGGTAACACCGGGGAGCTGTTTTTT. The chain carries TRBV7-2 and TRBJ2-2; tentatively, D is TRBD2 (5 bases). The CDR3 runs 14 residues. Per the germline V gene, CDR1 is SGHTA and CDR2 is FQGNSA. V lost 8 bases to trimming and J lost 2 bases, with 12 bases between them.

Worth noting for this clonotype: A library prepared for alpha chains yielded this beta chain as an off-target read; its size is of little meaning. This chain joins TRBV29-1 and TRBJ1-1, with TRBD1 identical over 7 bases. This CDR3 comprises 17 residues. Germline CDR1 is SQVTM and CDR2 is ANQGSEA. Trimming took 4 bases from V and 1 from J; bases not matched to a gene: 15. The CDR3 loop reads CSVGRFRGEDRNTEAFF. CDR3 DNA sequence: TGCAGCGTTGGTCGTTTCAGGGGGGAGGACCGGAACACTGAAGCTTTCTTT.

Regarding this clonotype: This beta chain appears as a stray read in a library generated for alpha chains; its size is not informative. The rearrangement joins TRBV6-5 to TRBJ2-7; TRBD1 or TRBD2 may be the D gene (5 bases each). From germline, CDR1 is MNHEY and CDR2 SVGAGI. This CDR3 is built from 14 residues. V was shortened by 4 bases and J by 1 base, with 11 bases between the two germline ends. CDR3 in amino acids: CASSSGTGSYEQYF. CDR3 in DNA: TGTGCCAGCAGTTCCGGGACGGGGTCCTACGAGCAGTACTTC.

As for this clonotype: This beta chain appears as a stray read in a library generated for alpha chains; its size is not informative. The V and J genes are TRBV12-3 or TRBV12-4 and TRBJ2-2, with no clear D. This CDR3 has 13 amino acids. Trimming removed 4 bases at V and 5 bases at J, with 8 bases between. CDR3 bases: TGTGCCAGCAGTTCGCCCGGTACCGGGGAGCTGTTTTTT. Translation gives CASSSPGTGELFF.

A note on this clonotype: Found in a library prepared for alpha chains, this beta chain is an off-target read, and its abundance has little meaning. The chain has TRBV7-9 and TRBJ2-3; a weak D match, TRBD2 (5 bases). V was clipped by 6 bases and J by 4 bases, with 23 bases between them. Germline V lookup: CDR1 SEHNR, CDR2 FQNEAQ (reference sequence). The CDR3 is made up of 17 amino acids. CDR3 in DNA: TGTGCCAGCAGTCCTCCCCCCGGGGTAGCGCCCTCAGATACGCAGTATTTT. This translates into CASSPPPGVAPSDTQYF.

Remarks on this clonotype: This beta chain slipped into a library made for alpha chains as a stray read, so its size is not meaningful. The chain links TRBV7-2 to TRBJ2-1, with TRBD2 matching over 7 bases. Germline loops: CDR1 SGHTA, CDR2 FQGNSA. This CDR3 comprises 16 residues. Trimming at V came to 2 bases and at J to 4 bases, leaving 8 bases not matched to a gene. The CDR3 DNA sequence: TGTGCCAGCAGCTTAAACCCTAGCGGACTTTACAATGAGCAGTTCTTC. Its translation: CASSLNPSGLYNEQFF.

Details on this clonotype: As an off-target read in a library built for alpha chains, this beta chain has a frequency of little significance. As DNA, the CDR3 is TGCGCCAGCAGCTTGAACCCCCGGCTGTACAATGAGCAGTTCTTC. Translating it yields CASSLNPRLYNEQFF. The V gene is TRBV5-1, the J gene TRBJ2-1; no definite D call. This CDR3 is built from 15 residues. V was shortened by 1 base and J by 4 bases, with 12 bases between the two germline ends. CDR1 is SGHRS, CDR2 YFSETQ, per germline.

Regarding this clonotype: An end of the junction does not agree with germline; a read error may underlie this. This beta chain turned up in a library designed for alpha chains; as an off-target read, its abundance says little. The chain links TRBV18 to TRBJ2-7; unclear D gene. Germline CDR1 KGHSH, CDR2 LQKENI. This CDR3 is built from 10 residues. CDR3 coding DNA: TGTGCCAGCTCACTTAGCAGACCCCACTTC. It is translated as CASSLSRPHF.

This clonotype is a singleton in its sample. A library made for alpha chains picked up this beta chain off target, so its size means little. The chain has TRBV28 and TRBJ2-1; D possibly corresponds to TRBD1 (7 bases). Trimming left V 2 bases short and J 9 bases short, with 11 bases between. The germline V gene encodes CDR1 MDHEN and CDR2 SYDVKM. This CDR3 has 13 amino acids. CDR3 sequence reads: CASSLGTAGEQFF. CDR3 nucleotides: TGTGCCAGCAGTTTAGGGACAGCGGGTGAGCAGTTCTTC.

This clonotype appeared a few times. The size of this beta chain means little, since it is a stray read in a library made for alpha chains. The chain is built from TRBV10-3 and TRBJ1-5; TRBD1 agrees at 8 bases. Germline CDR1 is ENHRY and CDR2 is SYGVKD. The V and J ends lost 3 bases and 1 base, in that order; junction bases with no gene match: 5. This CDR3 is built from 16 residues. The CDR3 is CAISDPGQASNQPQHF. The CDR3 nucleotides read TGTGCCATCAGTGACCCGGGACAGGCCAGCAATCAGCCCCAGCATTTT.

Of note for this clonotype: This beta chain is a stray sequence in a library constructed for alpha chains; its clone size is not meaningful. The chain recombines TRBV28 with TRBJ2-7, with TRBD2 matching over 8 bases. The germline CDR1 and CDR2 sequences are MDHEN and SYDVKM. The CDR3 length is 14 residues. The J segment lost 12 bases and the V segment lost 5 bases, leaving 15 bases of the junction unmatched. Here the CDR3 reads CASSLSIAGLDGYF. The CDR3 DNA follows: TGTGCCAGCAGTCTATCTATAGCGGGACTAGATGGGTACTTC.

A few counts support this clonotype. As an off-target read in a library built for alpha chains, this beta chain has a frequency of little significance. This chain's CDR3 is CASSGLQGGEQYF. As DNA, the CDR3 is TGTGCCAGCAGTGGATTGCAAGGTGGCGAGCAGTACTTC. This chain joins TRBV2 and TRBJ2-7; D is unclear. Germline values: CDR1 SNHLY, CDR2 FYNNEI. The germline V and J ends were trimmed by 4 bases and 6 bases, with 13 bases remaining between them. The CDR3 runs 13 residues.